Presented here are 23 T cell receptor beta chains from one specimen sequenced in a study of blood T cell repertoires in COVID-19. Generated by immunoSEQ multiplex PCR, the TCRdb table keeps only in-frame clones and is missing some. The sample includes over 100,000 clones, approximately 70% of them seen just once. The sequencing sample was made of peripheral blood. The receptors shown here come from a woman aged 70-85 years with acute or convalescent COVID-19.

This sequence joins TRBV3-1 (or the pseudogene TRBV3-2) and TRBJ2-2; 13 nucleotides match TRBD2. The CDR3 totals 15 residues. Per the germline V gene, CDR1 is LGHDT and CDR2 is YNNKEL (reference sequence). Trimming cost V 8 bases and J 6 bases; bases outside gene matches: 6. The CDR3 region is CASGRTSGSPGELFF. The CDR3 DNA sequence: TGTGCCAGCGGTCGGACTAGCGGGAGCCCCGGGGAGCTGTTTTTT.

This clone was observed a single time. The CDR3 spells CASSYSPGQGFSEQYF. For the CDR3, the DNA is TGTGCCAGCAGTTACTCCCCCGGTCAGGGCTTCTCCGAGCAGTACTTC. The chain combines TRBV6-5 with TRBJ2-7; the D gene is possibly TRBD1 (5 bases). Deletions cut 0 bases from V and 6 bases from J, with 18 bases between. This CDR3 comprises 16 residues. The germline V gene encodes CDR1 MNHEY and CDR2 SVGAGI.

Notes on this clone: Additional DNA sequences in this sample encode the identical CDR3. V gene TRBV9 combines with J gene TRBJ2-5; D gene uncertain. This CDR3 contains 12 residues. CDR1 is SGDLS, CDR2 YYNGEE, per germline. The V end was cut by 0 bases, the J end by 5 bases, with 5 bases between. The DNA of the CDR3 is TGTGCCAGCAGCGTAGCCGGGGAGACCCAGTACTTC. It codes for CASSVAGETQYF.

The rearrangement uses TRBV5-1 and TRBJ2-1; 10 positions agree with TRBD2. Germline V gene sequence: CDR1 SGHRS, CDR2 YFSETQ. The V segment lost 1 base and the J segment 5 bases; nucleotides outside the gene matches: 3. This CDR3 has 15 amino acids. The CDR3 DNA is TGCGCCAGCAGCTTGTTAGCGGGAGGAGACAATGAGCAGTTCTTC. The encoded protein is CASSLLAGGDNEQFF. The full variable domain, its missing parts supplied by reference TRBV5-1 and TRBJ2-1, is KAGVTQTPRYLIKTRGQQVTLSCSPISGHRSVSWYQQTPGQGLQFLFEYFSETQRNKGNFPGRFSGRQFSNSRSEMNVSTLELGDSALYLCASSLLAGGDNEQFFGPGTRLTVL.

V and J are TRBV20-1 and TRBJ1-2; D remains unclear. Germline CDR1 is DFQATT and CDR2 is SNEGSKA (reference sequence). There are 12 residues in the CDR3. Deletions cut 3 bases from V and 4 bases from J, with 9 bases between. DNA for the CDR3: TGCAGTGCTAGTGATCAATCCTATGGCTACACCTTC. Its translation is CSASDQSYGYTF.

V is TRBV27 and J is TRBJ2-2; D is perhaps TRBD2 (5 bases). CDR1 and CDR2 from the germline V gene are MNHEY and SMNVEV (reference sequence). The CDR3 has 20 amino acids. V was cut by 0 bases and J by 5 bases, with 25 bases left in between. CDR3 sequence reads: CASSLSAPPTSIRGTGELFF. The CDR3 DNA reads as TGTGCCAGCAGTTTATCGGCACCCCCAACCTCAATTCGGGGAACCGGGGAGCTGTTTTTT.

The gene calls are TRBV28 and TRBJ1-5; D not resolved. The germline V gene encodes CDR1 MDHEN and CDR2 SYDVKM. This CDR3 has 14 amino acids. V lost 4 bases and J 0 bases, leaving 7 bases between the germline ends. The CDR3 sequence is CASSSGHSNQPQHF. CDR3 bases: TGTGCCAGCAGTTCGGGTCATAGCAATCAGCCCCAGCATTTT.

J is TRBJ2-7 and V is TRBV2; 15 bases agree with TRBD2. Trimming removed 6 bases from V and 12 bases from J; junction bases left unmatched: 9. CDR3 length equals 14 residues. CDR1 and CDR2 from the germline V gene are SNHLY and FYNNEI. The CDR3 loop is CASRAGLAGGPPYF. For the CDR3, the DNA is TGTGCCAGCAGGGCTGGACTAGCGGGAGGGCCACCGTACTTC.

The chain joins TRBV6-4 to TRBJ2-1; 7 nucleotides align to TRBD1. The J segment lost 2 bases and the V segment lost 6 bases, leaving 7 bases of the junction unmatched. This CDR3 contains 15 residues. The germline CDR1 and CDR2 sequences are MRHNA and SNTAGT. Here the CDR3 reads CASSVQQGAYNEQFF. CDR3 nucleotides: TGTGCCAGCAGCGTTCAGCAGGGGGCCTACAATGAGCAGTTCTTC.

This clone was counted only a few times. The gene calls are TRBV19 and TRBJ2-5, with a possible D match to TRBD1 (6 bases). V was clipped by 3 bases and J by 2 bases, with 16 bases between them. Germline values: CDR1 LNHDA, CDR2 SQIVND (reference sequence). The CDR3 extends over 16 amino acids. The CDR3 DNA reads as TGTGCCAGTAGTATCGTAGGTGGTACAGGGCAAGAGACCCAGTACTTC. Translated: CASSIVGGTGQETQYF.

The rearrangement joins TRBV6-5 to TRBJ2-2, with 11 positions matching TRBD2. CDR3 length: 15 amino acids. Per germline, CDR1 MNHEY and CDR2 SVGAGI. Losses at the gene ends were 5 bases for V and 5 bases for J; bases not matched to a gene: 4. The CDR3 loop is CASSRSGRATGELFF. The CDR3 coding sequence is TGTGCCAGCAGTCGTAGCGGGAGGGCGACCGGGGAGCTGTTTTTT.

The V and J genes are TRBV6-5 and TRBJ1-1; 7 nucleotides agree with TRBD1. V was clipped by 10 bases and J by 9 bases; unmatched bases: 5. The CDR3 runs 10 residues. The germline CDR1 and CDR2 sequences are MNHEY and SVGAGI. For the CDR3, the DNA is TGTGCCACAGCGACAGGGAAAGCTTTCTTT. Translation: CATATGKAFF.

The chain combines TRBV29-1 with TRBJ1-1; D is possibly TRBD1 (6 bases). Germline assignment: CDR1 SQVTM and CDR2 ANQGSEA. V lost 7 bases and J 5 bases, leaving 11 bases between the germline ends. This CDR3 has 11 residues. The CDR3 region is CSGKGETEAFF. The CDR3 DNA reads as TGCAGCGGGAAGGGGGAAACTGAAGCTTTCTTT.

This clone has at least ten counts. V and J are TRBV4-3 and TRBJ1-2; the D is unclear. Germline V gene data show CDR1 as LGHNA and CDR2 as YSLEER. The CDR3 covers 15 residues. Trimming shortened V by 0 bases and J by 1 base, and 9 bases separated the two germline ends. The CDR3 region has the DNA TGCGCCAGCAGCCAAGAAGTCGGGTATAACTATGGCTACACCTTC. This codes for CASSQEVGYNYGYTF.

This clone was observed once. This chain links TRBV2 with TRBJ2-1; 10 bases fit TRBD2. This CDR3 comprises 15 residues. Unmatched junction bases numbered 8, after V lost 6 bases and J lost 6 bases. Per the germline V gene, CDR1 is SNHLY and CDR2 is FYNNEI. The CDR3 DNA sequence: TGTGCCAGCAGGGGCCAGCGGGGGGGCCCCAATGAGCAGTTCTTC. Translation gives CASRGQRGGPNEQFF.

CDR3 sequence (DNA): TGCGCCAGCAGGGGGACACATTACAATGAGCAGTTCTTC. It yields the protein CASRGTHYNEQFF. This sequence joins TRBV4-3 and TRBJ2-1; weak D call: TRBD1 (6 bases). Trimming took off 6 bases at V and 4 bases at J, with 10 bases between the two ends. CDR3 length equals 13 residues. Germline V gene lookup returns CDR1 LGHNA and CDR2 YSLEER.

This clone was counted once. This chain uses TRBV19 with TRBJ1-2; TRBD1 matches 7 bases. Germline V CDR1 and CDR2: LNHDA, SQIVND (reference sequence). The CDR3 sequence is 12 residues long. J lost 8 bases, V lost 6 bases, and 6 bases had no gene match. CDR3 in DNA: TGTGCCAGTAGCTCCACAGGGGCCGGCTACACCTTC. It specifies CASSSTGAGYTF.

The chain employs TRBV13 and TRBJ1-6; 8 nucleotides match TRBD1. This CDR3 spans 14 amino acids. Germline V gives CDR1 PRHDT, CDR2 FYEKMQ (reference sequence). The J segment lost 7 bases and the V segment lost 4 bases, leaving 3 bases of the junction unmatched. Written as DNA, the CDR3 is TGTGCCAGCAGCTGGGGACAGGCGAATTCACCCCTCCACTTT. Translation: CASSWGQANSPLHF.

The V and J genes are TRBV9 and TRBJ2-7; 7 bases are shared with TRBD1. CDR3 size: 15 residues. The germline V gene has CDR1 SGDLS and CDR2 YYNGEE. J was trimmed by 0 bases and V by 4 bases; bases with no gene match: 7. The CDR3 protein is CASSPGTARSYEQYF. The DNA for the CDR3 is TGTGCCAGCAGCCCAGGGACAGCGCGCTCCTACGAGCAGTACTTC. Full variable domain (rest looked up from reference TRBV9 and TRBJ2-7): DSGVTQTPKHLITATGQRVTLRCSPRSGDLSVYWYQQSLDQGLQFLIQYYNGEERAKGNILERFSAQQFPDLHSELNLSSLELGDSALYFCASSPGTARSYEQYFGPGTRLTVT.

The chain uses TRBV28 and TRBJ2-3; 12 bases map to TRBD1. CDR3 length: 21 residues. Germline CDR1 reads MDHEN; CDR2 reads SYDVKM. J gave up 1 base and V 0 bases, and 14 bases lay outside the gene matches. The CDR3 reads CASSLWGTGTGGLWGTDTQYF. CDR3 DNA sequence: TGTGCCAGCAGTTTATGGGGGACCGGGACAGGGGGCCTTTGGGGCACAGATACGCAGTATTTT.

The V and J genes are TRBV6-5 and TRBJ1-6; 10 positions agree with TRBD1. V gave up 4 bases and J gave up 7 bases; unmatched junction bases: 1. Germline-derived CDR1 and CDR2 are MNHEY and SVGAGI. CDR3 length equals 14 residues. For the CDR3, the DNA is TGTGCCAGCAGTTGGGACAGGGGAAATTCACCCCTCCACTTT. It is translated as CASSWDRGNSPLHF.

The gene calls are TRBV30 and TRBJ1-6; 9 bases match TRBD1. CDR1 is GTSNPN, CDR2 SVGIG, per germline (reference sequence). The CDR3 spans 14 residues. The ends lost 0 bases at V and 8 bases at J; junction bases unmatched: 2. The CDR3 here is CAWSVGQGDSPLHF. The CDR3 DNA follows: TGTGCCTGGAGTGTGGGACAGGGTGATTCACCCCTCCACTTT.

This clone was counted a few times. V is TRBV2 and J is TRBJ1-2; maybe TRBD1 (6 bases). The CDR3 has 15 amino acids. Germline V gene lookup returns CDR1 SNHLY and CDR2 FYNNEI. V gave up 5 bases and J gave up 5 bases, with 18 bases separating them. CDR3 coding DNA: TGTGCCAGCAGTCCACATCAGGGGTGGGAGTATGGCTACACCTTC. Protein sequence: CASSPHQGWEYGYTF. Drawing the rest from reference TRBV2 and TRBJ1-2, the complete variable domain is EPEVTQTPSHQVTQMGQEVILRCVPISNHLYFYWYRQILGQKVEFLVSFYNNEISEKSEIFDDQFSVERPDGSNFTLKIRSTKLEDSAMYFCASSPHQGWEYGYTFGSGTRLTVV.